This is a list of T cell receptor beta chains from one sample in a study of cytomegalovirus exposure and HLA in healthy donors. The method was immunoSEQ multiplex PCR; TCRdb's version includes in-frame clones alone and lacks a portion of them. The sample holds about 160,000 clones; around 76% are singletons and the top ten take approximately 1.5%. The sample taken for sequencing was PBMCs. These receptors were obtained from a man aged 35 to 55 in good health and CMV-seronegative. The CDR3 runs from the conserved cysteine through the conserved F or W.

J gene,V gene,CDR3 protein
TRBJ2-1,TRBV30,CAWVGLAGPDGEQFF
TRBJ1-4,TRBV9,CASSGTPQATNEKLFF
TRBJ1-2,TRBV7-8,CASSSTGGDYGYTF
TRBJ2-5,TRBV7-9,CASSFRARATPQGTQYF
TRBJ2-1,TRBV4-1,CASSPRGFNEQFF
TRBJ2-3,TRBV5-4,CASSSRLAGGTDTQYF
TRBJ1-2,TRBV14,CASSQAGGWFGGYTF
TRBJ2-7,TRBV7-2,CASSLWLGGGPHEQYF
TRBJ1-2,TRBV11-2,CASSPMRTQGGYTF
TRBJ2-1,TRBV2,CASSQGSLGEQFF
TRBJ1-6,TRBV19,CASSPPDRATPLHF
TRBJ2-7,TRBV4-1,CASSQDLGLADEQYF
TRBJ1-1,TRBV27,CASSETGEMNTEAFF
TRBJ2-7,TRBV25-1,CASSEHYEQYF
TRBJ1-1,TRBV6-5,CASSSQGQGKLEAFF
TRBJ1-1,TRBV10-3,CAISGKGGTEAFF
TRBJ2-5,TRBV6-6,CASSDRGGTETQYF
TRBJ1-2,TRBV2,CASSEGGRTSYGYGYTF
TRBJ2-2,TRBV5-1,CASSLESSGTGELFF
TRBJ1-1,TRBV29-1,CSVEQGEAEAFF
TRBJ1-1,TRBV6-5,CASSYLGQGEIEAFF
TRBJ2-2,TRBV28,CASTAGYTGELFF
TRBJ2-7,TRBV4-1,CASSHIGRDRAYEQYF
TRBJ1-5,TRBV19,CASRDREGVNQPQHF
TRBJ1-6,TRBV5-5,CASSLQGDSPLHF
TRBJ2-6,TRBV5-1,CASSGGLGANVLTF
TRBJ1-2,TRBV6-5,CASVDTHNYGYTF
TRBJ2-1,TRBV5-4,CASSLGLADNEQFF
TRBJ1-3,TRBV13,CASSSVSISGNTIYF
TRBJ1-5,TRBV18,CASSETRDQPQHF
TRBJ2-3,TRBV5-8,CASSPGTGSTDTQYF
TRBJ2-3,TRBV7-2,CASSQGVAGVTDTQYF
TRBJ1-5,TRBV5-1,CASSLSAGSNQPQHF
TRBJ2-7,TRBV18,CASSPSSGTADEQYF
TRBJ1-1,TRBV30,CAWKDRGYTEAFF
TRBJ1-5,TRBV5-1,CASSPGEFVLDQPQHF
TRBJ2-2,TRBV10-1,CASSDAGLAGAGELFF
TRBJ2-7,TRBV10-1,CASSDPGQGWEQYF
TRBJ1-2,TRBV6-5,CASSLRGIEGYTF
TRBJ1-1,TRBV27,CASSLVAGPRPEAFF
TRBJ2-7,TRBV6-5,CASSLLAGSSYEQYF
TRBJ1-2,TRBV27,CASSLSWGPEPFYGYTF
TRBJ1-1,TRBV18,CASSEGQNTEAFF
TRBJ2-1,TRBV25-1,CASSVDRGAHNEQFF
TRBJ2-7,TRBV7-2,CASSLDRGDEQYF
TRBJ2-5,TRBV28,CASSSRHSYQETQYF
TRBJ2-1,TRBV27,CATSDSFGYNEQFF
TRBJ1-1,TRBV5-1,CASRGSPMNTEAFF
TRBJ2-2,TRBV2,CASVETSNTGELFF
TRBJ2-1,TRBV2,CASSGSSGYNEQFF
TRBJ1-1,TRBV2,CASSERQLNTEAFF
.,TRBV7-3,CASSSGVGSYEQYF
TRBJ1-4,TRBV6-1,CASMPWGGLRPELFF
TRBJ2-3,TRBV27,CASSSILGSAQYF